What follows are 12 T cell receptor beta chains derived from one specimen sequenced in a study of regulatory T cells in long-lasting Graves disease. Investigators prepared the TCR beta libraries by applying iRepertoire HTBI primers and Arm-PCR of CDR3 regions. A single record per CDR3 protein comes from TCRdb applying MiXCR to the multiplex PCR reads. The sample lists about half a million distinct CDR3 sequences, roughly 22% occurring once. Specified time point: persistent/refractory GD, antithyroid drugs over 5 years with positive TRAb. Generation of the TCR library employed RNA extracted from PBMCs. The source was peripheral blood mononuclear cells (PBMCs), collected when the disease was refractory, from a patient treated with antithyroid drugs. Source of these receptors: a female donor with Graves disease.

There are many counts of this clonotype. The rearrangement joins TRBV30 to TRBJ1-4, with D perhaps matching TRBD1 (5 bases). V was pared by 7 bases and J by 4 bases, with 13 bases between. The CDR3 consists of 13 residues. From germline, CDR1 is GTSNPN and CDR2 SVGIG (reference sequence). CDR3 DNA: TGTGCCTACGAGCCGGGACGTAATGAAAAACTGTTTTTT. This encodes CAYEPGRNEKLFF.

The chain employs TRBV18 and TRBJ1-4, with 7 bases matching TRBD1. This CDR3 has 14 residues. Germline CDR1 reads KGHSH; CDR2 reads LQKENI. The V segment lost 4 bases and the J segment 5 bases; nucleotides outside the gene matches: 4. CDR3 nucleotides: TGTGCCAGCTCACAAGACAGGGACAATGAAAAACTGTTTTTT. It encodes CASSQDRDNEKLFF.

The chain recombines TRBV20-1 with TRBJ2-1; 9 bases align to TRBD2. CDR1 DFQATT and CDR2 SNEGSKA come from the germline V gene (reference sequence). The trim removed 0 bases at V and 7 bases at J, leaving 7 bases unmatched. There are 15 residues in the CDR3. CDR3 bases: TGCAGTGCTAGAGAGTCGGTAGCGGGGGATAATGAGCAGTTCTTC. It is translated as CSARESVAGDNEQFF.

This clonotype was observed many times. The rearrangement links TRBV28 to TRBJ2-6; D possibly uses TRBD1 or TRBD2 (5 bases each). V was cut by 3 bases and J by 2 bases, with 8 bases left in between. The CDR3 loop spans 15 amino acids. CDR1 and CDR2 (germline): MDHEN, SYDVKM. CDR3 sequence reads: CASSFRGAGANVLTF. DNA for the CDR3: TGTGCCAGCAGTTTTAGAGGGGCTGGGGCCAACGTCCTGACTTTC.

This clonotype was detected ten times or more. The chain couples TRBV29-1 to TRBJ2-6, with a possible D match to TRBD1 (5 bases). The germline gives CDR1 SQVTM, CDR2 ANQGSEA. There are 18 residues in the CDR3. V was clipped by 6 bases and J by 0 bases, with 21 bases between them. This CDR3 reads CSVAAQEGLLSGANVLTF. The CDR3 DNA follows: TGCAGCGTGGCGGCACAGGAAGGGCTGCTCTCTGGGGCCAACGTCCTGACTTTC.

This chain uses TRBV28 with TRBJ2-7, with 13 bases fitting TRBD2. The CDR3 is 17 residues long. The V segment lost 8 bases and the J segment 2 bases; nucleotides outside the gene matches: 12. Germline V lookup: CDR1 MDHEN, CDR2 SYDVKM. The DNA of the CDR3 is TGTGCCAGCTGTTCGCGACATACTAGCGGGGGGGCCTACGAGCAGTACTTC. Translated, it gives CASCSRHTSGGAYEQYF.

This clonotype was observed a few times. The V and J genes are TRBV20-1 and TRBJ2-7; 9 positions agree with TRBD1. J gave up 6 bases and V 6 bases, and 6 bases lay outside the gene matches. CDR1 is DFQATT and CDR2 is SNEGSKA in the germline V gene (reference sequence). This CDR3 has 12 amino acids. CDR3 sequence reads: CSARTGVSEQYF. Here the CDR3 DNA reads TGCAGTGCCCGGACAGGGGTTAGCGAGCAGTACTTC.

Ten or more counts support this clonotype. The chain carries TRBV7-2 and TRBJ1-2; D call uncertain. Deletions cut 1 base from V and 1 base from J, with 10 bases between. Germline values: CDR1 SGHTA, CDR2 FQGNSA. This CDR3 spans 15 amino acids. CDR3 protein: CASSLETGNNYGYTF. DNA of the CDR3: TGTGCCAGCAGCTTAGAAACGGGGAATAACTATGGCTACACCTTC.

This clonotype was detected a few times. A much larger clone is a single base away; this may be a read error. The chain combines TRBV2 with TRBJ2-7, with 9 nucleotides matching TRBD2. The V gene's germline CDR1 is SNHLY and CDR2 FYNNEI. This CDR3 has 13 residues. Trimming removed 6 bases from V and 9 bases from J; junction bases left unmatched: 9. The CDR3 loop reads CASRGTSRSAQYF. The CDR3 bases are TGTGCCAGCAGGGGGACTAGCAGGTCCGCGCAGTACTTC.

This clonotype was seen only a few times. V and J are TRBV6-2 or TRBV6-3 and TRBJ2-1; 9 bases line up with TRBD1. After removal of 10 bases from V and 9 bases from J, the junction contained 10 bases not matched to a gene. This CDR3 has 13 amino acids. Germline V lookup: CDR1 MNHEY, CDR2 SVGEGT. CDR3 DNA sequence: TGTGCCATCGGGCGGGACAGGGTTTCTGAGCAGTTCTTC. Translated, it gives CAIGRDRVSEQFF.

This clonotype has at least ten counts. The CDR3 nucleotides are TGTGCCAGCATCAAAAGCAGGGTCTCCTACGAGCAGTACTTC. Its protein is CASIKSRVSYEQYF. V and J are TRBV28 and TRBJ2-7, with a weak D call TRBD1 (5 bases). Germline CDR1 MDHEN, CDR2 SYDVKM. Trimming pared 7 bases from V and 0 bases from J, leaving 13 bases between. The CDR3 sequence is 14 residues long.

Worth noting for this clonotype: The germline gene is not matched at one end of the junction; a read error may be the cause. The chain's CDR3 is CAGSLDRDQPQHF. The CDR3 bases are TGTGCCGGCAGCTTGGACAGGGATCAGCCCCAGCATTTT. The rearrangement links TRBV5-5 to TRBJ1-5, with 8 positions matching TRBD1. CDR1 is SGHKS and CDR2 is YYEKEE in the germline V gene (reference sequence). The CDR3 loop spans 13 amino acids.